The 6 T cell receptor beta chains reported below all come from one sample, sequenced in a study of T cell changes during pregnancy in multiple sclerosis (dated by TCRdb to about 2019). The library was made by the immunoSEQ multiplex PCR assay. TCRdb took over this immuneACCESS table, retaining in-frame rearrangements with V and J assigned. Such tables are incomplete; in checked studies, under half of the missing clones stem from an unresolved V gene, and the remainder is unexplained. This sample holds some 48,000 clones; around 90% were observed only once. 0.61% of the sample comes from the top ten. This material consisted of CD4+ T cells from peripheral blood mononuclear cells, taken after pregnancy. The receptor set was obtained from a female donor in good health, enrolled as a control in a pregnancy study.

The chain has TRBV29-1 and TRBJ2-5; the D gene is possibly TRBD2 (8 bases). With the DNA end fitting TRBJ2-7 better, the J assignment may be wrong. Germline CDR1 and CDR2: SQVTM and ANQGSEA. This CDR3 has 14 amino acids. The DNA for the CDR3 is TGCAGCGTTGAAGTTGGTAGCGGGACAGCCGAGCAGTACTTC. As protein: CSVEVGSGTAEQYF.

The J gene is TRBJ2-5, the V gene TRBV9; the match to TRBD2 covers 13 bases. The CDR3 spans 16 residues. Unmatched junction bases numbered 3, after V lost 3 bases and J lost 1 base. Germline CDR1 SGDLS, CDR2 YYNGEE. The CDR3 loop is CASSARLAGGQETQYF. The CDR3, as DNA: TGTGCCAGCAGCGCTAGACTAGCGGGGGGCCAAGAGACCCAGTACTTC. Combining the CDR3 with reference TRBV9 and TRBJ2-5 gives the whole variable domain DSGVTQTPKHLITATGQRVTLRCSPRSGDLSVYWYQQSLDQGLQFLIQYYNGEERAKGNILERFSAQQFPDLHSELNLSSLELGDSALYFCASSARLAGGQETQYFGPGTRLLVL.

The chain is built from TRBV28 and TRBJ2-1, with TRBD2 matching 9 bases. The trim removed 2 bases at V and 2 bases at J, leaving 1 base unmatched. The CDR3 has 15 residues. The germline CDR1 and CDR2 sequences are MDHEN and SYDVKM. The CDR3 DNA reads as TGTGCCAGCAGTTTAGCGGGGGGGGCCTACAATGAGCAGTTCTTC. The encoded protein is CASSLAGGAYNEQFF.

The chain employs TRBV6-1 and TRBJ2-3; 9 bases map to TRBD1. Germline CDR1 MNHNS, CDR2 SASEGT. The V and J ends lost 6 bases and 5 bases, in that order; junction bases with no gene match: 9. The CDR3 is 15 amino acids. For the CDR3, the DNA is TGTGCCAGCAGAGAACCGGGACAGGGCCGAGATACGCAGTATTTT. Encoded protein: CASREPGQGRDTQYF.

The V call is TRBV9, the J call TRBJ1-3, with D unresolved. Deletions cut 10 bases from V and 1 base from J, with 12 bases between. The length of the CDR3 is 13 residues. Germline CDR1 is SGDLS and CDR2 is YYNGEE. The CDR3 nucleotides are TGTGCCGCTAGCCCGGGGTCTGGAAACACCATATATTTT. Protein: CAASPGSGNTIYF.

This clone was observed once. CDR3 region: CATSRGQGAGNTIYF. The CDR3 coding sequence is TGTGCCACCTCACGCGGTCAAGGGGCTGGAAACACCATATATTTT. The gene calls are TRBV6-5 and TRBJ1-3; D is possibly TRBD1 (5 bases). The germline gives CDR1 MNHEY, CDR2 SVGAGI. The CDR3 has 15 amino acids. V was clipped by 10 bases and J by 2 bases, with 18 bases between them.